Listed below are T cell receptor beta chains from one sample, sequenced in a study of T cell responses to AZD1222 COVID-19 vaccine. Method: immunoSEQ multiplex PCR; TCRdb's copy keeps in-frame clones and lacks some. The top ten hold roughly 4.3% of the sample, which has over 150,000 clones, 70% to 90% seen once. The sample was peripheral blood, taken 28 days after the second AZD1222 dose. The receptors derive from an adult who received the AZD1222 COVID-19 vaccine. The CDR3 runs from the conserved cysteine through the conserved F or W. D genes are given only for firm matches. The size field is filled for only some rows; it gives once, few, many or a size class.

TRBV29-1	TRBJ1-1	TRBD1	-	TGCAGCGTCCAGGGGGTTGGCACTGAAGCTTTCTTT	CSVQGVGTEAFF
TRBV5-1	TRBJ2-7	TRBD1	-	TGCGCCAGCAGCACCATTCCGGGACAGATATCCTACGAGCAGTACTTC	CASSTIPGQISYEQYF
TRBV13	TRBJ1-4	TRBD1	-	TGTGCCAGCAGCTTGAGGGGACAGTTGAATGAAAAACTGTTTTTT	CASSLRGQLNEKLFF
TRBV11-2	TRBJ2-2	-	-	TGTGCCAGCAGCTTAGGTGTTAGCGTGAACACCGGGGAGCTGTTTTTT	CASSLGVSVNTGELFF
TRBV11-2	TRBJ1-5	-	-	TGTGCCAGCAGCCCCGGGAGGGAGCAGCCCCAGCATTTT	CASSPGREQPQHF
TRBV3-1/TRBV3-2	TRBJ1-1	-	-	TGTGCCAGCAGCAGCCTTGGGAGGGGGTACACTGAAGCTTTCTTT	CASSSLGRGYTEAFF
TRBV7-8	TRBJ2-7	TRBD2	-	TGTGCCAGCAGCTCGCGGGAGGGGAGCTACGAGCAGTACTTC	CASSSREGSYEQYF
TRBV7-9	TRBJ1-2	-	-	TGTGCCAGCAGCCCGAGACCGGACGTGGGCTACACCTTC	CASSPRPDVGYTF
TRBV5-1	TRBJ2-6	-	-	TGCGCCAGCAAAGTAGCGGACGATATCTCTGGGGCCAACGTCCTGACTTTC	CASKVADDISGANVLTF
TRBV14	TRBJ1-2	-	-	TGTGCCAGCAGCCTGACTACAGGGAACTATGGCTACACCTTC	CASSLTTGNYGYTF
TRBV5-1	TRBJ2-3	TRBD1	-	TGCGCCAGCAGCTTGTTGAATTTGGGACAGGGATCCACAGATACGCAGTATTTT	CASSLLNLGQGSTDTQYF
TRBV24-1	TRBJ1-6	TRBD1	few	TGTGCCACCAGTGATTCGGGACAGGGCAAGCATTCACCCCTCCACTTT	CATSDSGQGKHSPLHF
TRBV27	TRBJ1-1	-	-	TGTGCCAGCAGTGCTTACAGGGCGACGAACACTGAAGCTTTCTTT	CASSAYRATNTEAFF
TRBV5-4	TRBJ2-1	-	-	TGTGCCAGCAGCTTGACTCCTGCCGATGAGCAGTTCTTC	CASSLTPADEQFF
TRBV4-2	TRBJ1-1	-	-	TGTGCCAGCAGCCCCTCAGCCAGGGGACAGAACACTGAAGCTTTCTTT	CASSPSARGQNTEAFF
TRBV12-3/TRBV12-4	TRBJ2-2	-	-	TGTGCCAGCAGTTTCAGTCCCGGGGAGCTGTTTTTT	CASSFSPGELFF
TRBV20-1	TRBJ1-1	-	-	TGCAGTGCTAGTCAGCCCGTGAGCACTGAAGCTTTCTTT	CSASQPVSTEAFF
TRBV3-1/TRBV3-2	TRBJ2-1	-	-	TGTGCCAGCAGCCCACTCGACGACCACAATGAGCAGTTCTTC	CASSPLDDHNEQFF
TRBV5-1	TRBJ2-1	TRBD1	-	TGCGCCAGCAGCTTGGCGAGGACAGGGCCAAATGAGCAGTTCTTC	CASSLARTGPNEQFF
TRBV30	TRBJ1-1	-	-	TGTGCCTGGACCAGGGGGAACACTGAAGCTTTCTTT	CAWTRGNTEAFF
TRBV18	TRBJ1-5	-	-	TGTGCCAGCTCACAAACGGGAGGGGACCAGCCCCAGCATTTT	CASSQTGGDQPQHF
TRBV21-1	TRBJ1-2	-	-	TGTGCCAGCAGCATTGTACCCGGGACAGGGGGCGGCTACACCTTC	CASSIVPGTGGGYTF
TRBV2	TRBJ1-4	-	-	TGTGCCAGCACTTCGCAGAATGAAAAACTGTTTTTT	CASTSQNEKLFF
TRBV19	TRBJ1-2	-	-	TGTGCCAGTAGTAAGTTTGGAGGAAACTATGGCTACACCTTC	CASSKFGGNYGYTF
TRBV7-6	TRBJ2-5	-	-	TGTGCCAGCAGTTCCACGCGGAGGTTAGAAGAGACCCAGTACTTC	CASSSTRRLEETQYF
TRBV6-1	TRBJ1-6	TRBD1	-	TGTGCCAGCAGTGACTACCCGACAGGGGATAATTCACCCCTCCACTTT	CASSDYPTGDNSPLHF
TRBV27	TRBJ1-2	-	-	TGTGCCAGCAGTAGGGGAAACGGGGGCTACACCTTC	CASSRGNGGYTF
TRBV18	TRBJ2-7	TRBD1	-	TGTGCCAGCTCACCAGTAAGGGACAGCTACTACGAGCAGTACTTC	CASSPVRDSYYEQYF
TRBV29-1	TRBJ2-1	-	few	TGCAGCGTTGACAAGGGTTTGGGGAATGAGCAGTTCTTC	CSVDKGLGNEQFF
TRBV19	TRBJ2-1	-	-	TGTGCCAGTAGTATAGAGGGGCAGGGTCGGAATGAGCAGTTCTTC	CASSIEGQGRNEQFF
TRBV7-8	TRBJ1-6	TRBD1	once	TGTGCCAGCAGGATACTACAGGGGAATGTAGGGTCTTCACCCCTCCACTTT	CASRILQGNVGSSPLHF
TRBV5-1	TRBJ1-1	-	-	TGCGCCAGCAGCTTGGCCCCCCCGGGCACTGAAGCTTTCTTT	CASSLAPPGTEAFF
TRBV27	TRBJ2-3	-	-	TGTGCCAGCAGTTTTATCGCGTCGGCGGCTACGCAGTATTTT	CASSFIASAATQYF
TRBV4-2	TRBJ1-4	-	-	TGTGCCAGCAGCCAAGTGGACGGACAGACTAATGAAAAACTGTTTTTT	CASSQVDGQTNEKLFF
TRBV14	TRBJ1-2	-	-	TGTGCCAGCAGCCAAGGGACGACCTATGGCTACACCTTC	CASSQGTTYGYTF
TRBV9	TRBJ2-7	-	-	TGTGCCAGCGGAACTAGGGCCGCAACGGGTGAGCAGTACTTC	CASGTRAATGEQYF
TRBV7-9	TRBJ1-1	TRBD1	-	TGTGCCAGCAGCCAGACAGGGCTAATGAACACTGAAGCTTTCTTT	CASSQTGLMNTEAFF
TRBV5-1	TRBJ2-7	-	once	TGCGCCAGCAGCTTGGACGGGGGCTCTTCCTACGAGCAGTACTTC	CASSLDGGSSYEQYF
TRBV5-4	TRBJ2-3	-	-	TGTGCCAGCAGCATCGACCTGGGTGATACGCAGTATTTT	CASSIDLGDTQYF
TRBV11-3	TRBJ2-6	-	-	TGTGCCAGCAGCTCCTCGGCCCGGACAGTCCTCTTGAGGGCCAACGTCCTGACTTTC	CASSSSARTVLLRANVLTF
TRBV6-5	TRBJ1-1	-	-	TGTGCCAGCAGTTCGCGGGCGATCGGCACTGAAGCTTTCTTT	CASSSRAIGTEAFF
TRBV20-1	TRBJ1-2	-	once	TGCAGTGCTAGTAGCTGGGATAGAGATGGCTACACCTTC	CSASSWDRDGYTF
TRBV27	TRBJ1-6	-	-	TGTGCCAGCTCCCGGGGGCACAGCTCCTATAATTCACCCCTCCACTTT	CASSRGHSSYNSPLHF
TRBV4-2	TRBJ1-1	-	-	TGTGCCAGCAGCCAAGTAGGAAGCATGAACACTGAAGCTTTCTTT	CASSQVGSMNTEAFF